The rows below give T cell receptor beta chains drawn from one sample of a study of blood T cell repertoires in COVID-19. TCRdb's copy holds only in-frame clones and misses some; the assay was immunoSEQ multiplex PCR. The repertoire has roughly 30,000 clones, approximately 81% of them found once; the top ten carry around 15%. The sample consisted of peripheral blood. Every receptor here comes from a human donor with acute or convalescent COVID-19. The donor label of this sample is uncertain. CDR3s include the opening cysteine and the closing phenylalanine or tryptophan. A D gene is named only where the DNA matches it firmly. Size is stated for part of the rows, as once, few or many counts, or as a class when the clone is expanded.

V: TRBV5-5
J: TRBJ2-6
D: NA
size: NA
DNA: TGTGCCAGCAGCGCCTGGGTCAGCTCTGGGGCCAACGTCCTAACTTTC
CDR3: CASSAWVSSGANVLTF

V: TRBV6-5
J: TRBJ2-2
D: TRBD2
size: NA
DNA: TGTGCCAGCAGACGCTTCGGACTAGCCCCCGGGGAGCTGTTTTTT
CDR3: CASRRFGLAPGELFF

V: TRBV7-2
J: TRBJ2-5
D: NA
size: NA
DNA: TGTGCCAGCAGCTTAGGTCCCCAACAAACAACCCAGTACTTC
CDR3: CASSLGPQQTTQYF

V: TRBV2
J: TRBJ1-1
D: TRBD1
size: once
DNA: TGTGCCAGCAGTAAAGGGGCAGGGGGCGGAGAAGCTTTCTTT
CDR3: CASSKGAGGGEAFF

V: TRBV30
J: TRBJ1-2
D: NA
size: NA
DNA: TGTGCCTGGAGTGTAGTAGGCAGGACTTATGGCTACACCTTC
CDR3: CAWSVVGRTYGYTF

V: TRBV7-2
J: TRBJ2-1
D: NA
size: NA
DNA: TGTGCCAGCAGCTTCGTCTATGAGCAGTTCTTC
CDR3: CASSFVYEQFF

V: TRBV29-1
J: TRBJ1-1
D: NA
size: NA
DNA: TGCAGCGCCGCCCCCCTGACAGGCATTAACACTGAAGCTTTCTTT
CDR3: CSAAPLTGINTEAFF

V: TRBV2
J: TRBJ2-2
D: TRBD2
size: NA
DNA: TGTGCCAGCAGGGGACTAGCCGGAACGATCGGGGAGCTGTTTTTT
CDR3: CASRGLAGTIGELFF

V: TRBV7-8
J: TRBJ1-1
D: NA
size: NA
DNA: TGTGCCAGCAGCTTAGCAGGAGGGGTGAACACTGAAGCTTTCTTT
CDR3: CASSLAGGVNTEAFF

V: TRBV6-1
J: TRBJ2-3
D: TRBD1
size: NA
DNA: TGTGCCAGCAGTGGACGACGGACAGGGCGTTACACAGATACGCAGTATTTT
CDR3: CASSGRRTGRYTDTQYF

V: TRBV6-6
J: TRBJ1-1
D: TRBD1
size: NA
DNA: TGTGCCAGCAGTTACTCGGGACAGGGAAAAACTGAAGCTTTCTTT
CDR3: CASSYSGQGKTEAFF

V: TRBV5-1
J: TRBJ2-1
D: TRBD2
size: few
DNA: TGCGCCAGCAGCTCCCCTAGCGGGAGGGCCCCGAGCTCCTACAATGAGCAGTTCTTC
CDR3: CASSSPSGRAPSSYNEQFF

V: TRBV19
J: TRBJ2-2
D: NA
size: NA
DNA: TGTGCCAGTAGTATAGCAGTCCAGGTCCCCGGGGAGCTGTTTTTT
CDR3: CASSIAVQVPGELFF

V: TRBV5-1
J: TRBJ2-1
D: TRBD2
size: NA
DNA: TGCGCCAGCAGCTATTCGACTAGCGGGAGCGTCGACAATGAGCAGTTCTTC
CDR3: CASSYSTSGSVDNEQFF

V: TRBV4-3
J: TRBJ1-1
D: TRBD1
size: NA
DNA: TGCGCCAGCAGCCAGGTACAGGGGGCGGGAGCTTTCTTT
CDR3: CASSQVQGAGAFF

V: TRBV7-2
J: TRBJ1-1
D: NA
size: NA
DNA: TGTGCCAGCAGCATACAGGGTGACCTTGGGGCTTTCTTT
CDR3: CASSIQGDLGAFF

V: TRBV4-3
J: TRBJ2-1
D: TRBD2
size: NA
DNA: TGCGCCAGCAGCCAAGGTAGACTAGCGGGGTACAATGAGCAGTTCTTC
CDR3: CASSQGRLAGYNEQFF

V: TRBV5-5
J: TRBJ1-2
D: TRBD1
size: NA
DNA: TGTGCCAGCAGCTCCGGGACAGGGGGCTTCGTTGGCTACACCTTC
CDR3: CASSSGTGGFVGYTF

V: TRBV2
J: TRBJ1-1
D: NA
size: NA
DNA: TGTGCCAGCCGTCGAACAGGTGAAGCTTTCTTT
CDR3: CASRRTGEAFF

V: TRBV3-1/TRBV3-2
J: TRBJ2-1
D: TRBD2
size: NA
DNA: TGTGCCAGCAGCCCTACTGTAGCGGGAGTTTATGAGCAGTTCTTC
CDR3: CASSPTVAGVYEQFF

V: TRBV7-9
J: TRBJ1-1
D: NA
size: NA
DNA: TGTGCCAGCAGCTTATTGAGCAGCGTGAACACTGAAGCTTTCTTT
CDR3: CASSLLSSVNTEAFF

V: TRBV7-6
J: TRBJ2-5
D: NA
size: once
DNA: TGTGCCAGCAGCTCGAGGCTCCTTGAAGGGGGTGAGACCCAGTACTTC
CDR3: CASSSRLLEGGETQYF

V: TRBV9
J: TRBJ1-2
D: TRBD1
size: few
DNA: TGTGCCAGCAGCGGAACAGGGGGAGTGGACTATGGCTACACCTTC
CDR3: CASSGTGGVDYGYTF

V: TRBV4-2
J: TRBJ1-5
D: TRBD1
size: NA
DNA: TGTGCCAGCAGCCAAGCGACAGGGGACAATCAGCCCCAGCATTTT
CDR3: CASSQATGDNQPQHF

V: TRBV7-6
J: TRBJ1-3
D: NA
size: NA
DNA: TGTGCCAGCAGCTACGACAGTACCCCTGGAAACACCATATATTTT
CDR3: CASSYDSTPGNTIYF

V: TRBV6-2/TRBV6-3
J: TRBJ1-1
D: NA
size: NA
DNA: TGTGCCAGCAGTCGTCGGACAGACTATTGGGGGAACACTGAAGCTTTCTTT
CDR3: CASSRRTDYWGNTEAFF

V: TRBV6-6
J: TRBJ1-1
D: NA
size: few
DNA: TGTGCCAGCAGTTACGCGGAGTCTAACACTGAAGCTTTCTTT
CDR3: CASSYAESNTEAFF

V: TRBV28
J: TRBJ1-1
D: TRBD1
size: NA
DNA: TGTGCCAGCAGTTTATACAGGGGGGGGTTGTACACTGAAGCTTTCTTT
CDR3: CASSLYRGGLYTEAFF

V: TRBV3-1/TRBV3-2
J: TRBJ2-5
D: NA
size: NA
DNA: TGTGCCAGCAGCCGAGGGGGCCAAGAGACCCAGTACTTC
CDR3: CASSRGGQETQYF

V: TRBV2
J: TRBJ1-1
D: NA
size: NA
DNA: TGTGCCAGCAGTGAATGGGGGAGGGACGCTGAAGCTTTCTTT
CDR3: CASSEWGRDAEAFF

V: TRBV15
J: TRBJ1-2
D: NA
size: NA
DNA: TGTGCCACCAGCAAGGGGAAGGACTATGGCTACACCTTC
CDR3: CATSKGKDYGYTF

V: TRBV4-2
J: TRBJ1-2
D: NA
size: few
DNA: TGTGCCAGCAGCCAAGACACAGGGACCAATGGCTACACCTTC
CDR3: CASSQDTGTNGYTF

V: TRBV16
J: TRBJ1-1
D: TRBD1
size: NA
DNA: TGTGCCAGCAGACTGACCCAAACGACAGGGGTGAGAACTTTCTTT
CDR3: CASRLTQTTGVRTFF

V: TRBV6-5
J: TRBJ2-1
D: NA
size: NA
DNA: TGTGCCACCCTGACCTGGACAGACAATGAGCAGTTCTTC
CDR3: CATLTWTDNEQFF

V: TRBV2
J: TRBJ1-1
D: TRBD1
size: NA
DNA: TGTGCCAGCACCAGGGGGTCTGAAGCTTTCTTT
CDR3: CASTRGSEAFF

V: TRBV14
J: TRBJ1-2
D: NA
size: NA
DNA: TGTGCCAGCAGCCAAGAGAGGGGGGGTAGTCCGGGTGGCTACACCTTC
CDR3: CASSQERGGSPGGYTF

V: TRBV15
J: TRBJ2-3
D: NA
size: NA
DNA: TGTGCCACCAGCAGCGGACTAAGCACAGATACGCAGTATTTT
CDR3: CATSSGLSTDTQYF

V: TRBV19
J: TRBJ1-1
D: NA
size: NA
DNA: TGTGCCAGTAGTGGGGGGTTGGCTTTCTTT
CDR3: CASSGGLAFF

V: TRBV30
J: TRBJ1-6
D: NA
size: few
DNA: TGTGCCTGGAGTGTTCTTGCAGGGTATAATTCACCCCTCCACTTT
CDR3: CAWSVLAGYNSPLHF

V: TRBV2
J: TRBJ1-4
D: NA
size: NA
DNA: TGTGCCAGCAACTTCGACTCAACTAATGAAAAACTGTTTTTT
CDR3: CASNFDSTNEKLFF

V: TRBV5-4
J: TRBJ1-2
D: TRBD1
size: NA
DNA: TGTGCCAGCAGCGCCGTGACAGGGATTAGTGGCTACACCTTC
CDR3: CASSAVTGISGYTF

V: TRBV3-1/TRBV3-2
J: TRBJ1-1
D: NA
size: NA
DNA: TGTGCCAGCAGCCAAGATTTCTGGCAGGGTAACACTGAAGCTTTCTTT
CDR3: CASSQDFWQGNTEAFF

V: TRBV6-2/TRBV6-3
J: TRBJ1-2
D: TRBD1
size: few
DNA: TGTGCCAGCAGCGACTACAGGGGGCACGGCTACACCTTC
CDR3: CASSDYRGHGYTF

V: TRBV5-1
J: TRBJ2-2
D: TRBD2
size: NA
DNA: TGCGCCAGCAGTAAGACTAGCGGGACAACCCAGGTAGAGCTGTTTTTT
CDR3: CASSKTSGTTQVELFF

V: TRBV29-1
J: TRBJ2-1
D: TRBD2
size: NA
DNA: TGCAGCGTCGGGACTAGCAATGAGCAGTTCTTC
CDR3: CSVGTSNEQFF

V: TRBV7-2
J: TRBJ2-7
D: NA
size: NA
DNA: TGTGCCAGCAGCTTTCGTAGCATAATAACCTACGAGCAGTACTTC
CDR3: CASSFRSIITYEQYF

V: TRBV7-6
J: TRBJ2-1
D: NA
size: NA
DNA: TGTGCCAGCAGCTTACTTCAGGCAGGGTCGGGCGATGAGCAGTTCTTC
CDR3: CASSLLQAGSGDEQFF

V: TRBV27
J: TRBJ2-7
D: NA
size: NA
DNA: TGTGCCAGCAGTTCCACAGGGAGGGTAGGAACCCTCTACGAGCAGTACTTC
CDR3: CASSSTGRVGTLYEQYF

V: TRBV4-1
J: TRBJ2-3
D: NA
size: NA
DNA: TGCGCCAGCAGCCAAGAATACGGTCAGGGGTACTCCGATACGCAGTATTTT
CDR3: CASSQEYGQGYSDTQYF

V: TRBV30
J: TRBJ2-7
D: TRBD1
size: NA
DNA: TGTGCCTTGGGACAGGGGGCCTACGAGCAGTACTTC
CDR3: CALGQGAYEQYF

V: TRBV2
J: TRBJ1-2
D: TRBD1
size: NA
DNA: TGTGCCAGCAGTGTTAGGACAGGGCCCCTGGATGGCTACACCTTC
CDR3: CASSVRTGPLDGYTF

V: TRBV18
J: TRBJ2-2
D: NA
size: NA
DNA: TGTGCCAGCTCACCTTCGTTATTGAGGACAGAGAACACCGGGGAGCTGTTTTTT
CDR3: CASSPSLLRTENTGELFF

V: TRBV27
J: TRBJ1-1
D: NA
size: NA
DNA: TGTGCCAGCAGTTTGGGGGGAAACACTGAAGCTTTCTTT
CDR3: CASSLGGNTEAFF

V: TRBV3-1/TRBV3-2
J: TRBJ1-6
D: TRBD1
size: NA
DNA: TGTGCCAGCAGCTCGCCCGGGACAGGGAGTATAAGCTCACCCCTCCACTTT
CDR3: CASSSPGTGSISSPLHF

V: TRBV3-1/TRBV3-2
J: TRBJ2-3
D: TRBD2
size: once
DNA: TGTGCCAGCAGCCAAGTAATAGCGGGAGCAGGGGATACGCAGTATTTT
CDR3: CASSQVIAGAGDTQYF

V: TRBV11-2
J: TRBJ1-2
D: TRBD1
size: NA
DNA: TGTGCCAGCAGCTCGACAGGGGAGGGCTATGGCTACACCTTC
CDR3: CASSSTGEGYGYTF

V: TRBV11-2
J: TRBJ1-2
D: TRBD1
size: NA
DNA: TGTGCCAGCAGCCCTCCCGGGACAGTAGCAAACTATGGCTACACCTTC
CDR3: CASSPPGTVANYGYTF

V: TRBV4-3
J: TRBJ2-3
D: TRBD2
size: once
DNA: TGCGCCAGCAGCCAACATTTAACTAGCGGGAGTACAGATACGCAGTATTTT
CDR3: CASSQHLTSGSTDTQYF

V: TRBV28
J: TRBJ2-3
D: TRBD2
size: NA
DNA: TGTGCCAGCAGTCCGGGGGGGCCTAGAGATACGCAGTATTTT
CDR3: CASSPGGPRDTQYF

V: TRBV6-5
J: TRBJ2-1
D: NA
size: NA
DNA: TGTGCCAGCAGTTACTCGGGCGGGTTGGGGAATGAGCAGTTCTTC
CDR3: CASSYSGGLGNEQFF